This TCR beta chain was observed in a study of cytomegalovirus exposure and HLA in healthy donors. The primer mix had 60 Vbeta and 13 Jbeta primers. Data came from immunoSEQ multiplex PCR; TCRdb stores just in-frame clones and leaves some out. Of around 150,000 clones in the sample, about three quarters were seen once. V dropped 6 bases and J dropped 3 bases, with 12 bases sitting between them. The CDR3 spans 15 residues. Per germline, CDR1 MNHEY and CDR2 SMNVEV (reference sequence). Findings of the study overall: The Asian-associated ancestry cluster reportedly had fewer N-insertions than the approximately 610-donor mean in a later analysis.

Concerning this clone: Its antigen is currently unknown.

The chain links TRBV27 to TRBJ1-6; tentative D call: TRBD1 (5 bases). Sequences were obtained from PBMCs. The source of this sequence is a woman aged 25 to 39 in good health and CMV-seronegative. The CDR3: CASSPRAYYNSPLHF. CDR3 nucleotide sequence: TGTGCCAGCAGCCCCAGGGCCTACTATAATTCACCCCTCCACTTT.